These 27 T cell receptor beta chains originate from one sample sequenced in a study of cytomegalovirus exposure and HLA in healthy donors. Both 60 Vbeta primers and 13 Jbeta primers went into the PCR. This table comes from immunoSEQ multiplex PCR, and its TCRdb copy is limited to in-frame clones, with some not included. This sample has about 96,000 clones, with around four fifths found just once. Sequencing input: PBMCs. These TCRs come from a man in his fifties or sixties in good health and CMV-seropositive.

The chain uses TRBV28 and TRBJ1-1; D may be TRBD1 (5 bases). The CDR3 loop spans 13 amino acids. V was pared by 7 bases and J by 7 bases, with 16 bases between. The germline V gene has CDR1 MDHEN and CDR2 SYDVKM. The CDR3 is CASNLNQGREAFF. In nucleotides, the CDR3 is TGTGCCAGCAACTTAAATCAGGGTCGTGAAGCTTTCTTT.

The chain is built from TRBV7-9 and TRBJ1-2; 7 bases match TRBD1. CDR1 is SEHNR and CDR2 is FQNEAQ in the germline V gene (reference sequence). The CDR3 sequence is 14 residues long. V was clipped by 0 bases and J by 3 bases; unmatched bases: 1. For the CDR3, the DNA is TGTGCCAGCAGCTTAGCAGGACAGGACTATGGCTACACCTTC. This encodes CASSLAGQDYGYTF.

The rearrangement uses TRBV6-5 and TRBJ1-5, with a possible D match to TRBD1 (6 bases). Per germline, CDR1 MNHEY and CDR2 SVGAGI. The CDR3 length is 13 residues. Trimming removed 3 bases from V and 9 bases from J, with 12 bases in between. CDR3 DNA: TGTGCCAGCAGTTATGCGGGGGGCGGGCCCCAGCATTTT. The encoded protein is CASSYAGGGPQHF.

This chain links TRBV10-3 with TRBJ1-4, with D possibly matching TRBD1 (6 bases). The CDR3 runs 12 residues. Germline-derived CDR1 and CDR2 are ENHRY and SYGVKD. V lost 0 bases, J lost 12 bases, and 8 bases lay in between. CDR3 in DNA: TGTGCCATCAGTGAGTCCCGACAGGAACTGTTTTTT. Its protein is CAISESRQELFF.

The rearrangement uses TRBV5-1 and TRBJ2-7; 10 nucleotides agree with TRBD1. There are 15 residues in the CDR3. The germline CDR1 and CDR2 sequences are SGHRS and YFSETQ. The trim removed 0 bases at V and 5 bases at J, leaving 5 bases unmatched. The CDR3 loop is CASSLEGQGLNEQYF. The DNA of the CDR3 is TGCGCCAGCAGCTTGGAGGGACAGGGGTTGAACGAGCAGTACTTC. The variable domain in full, with the rest retrieved from reference TRBV5-1 and TRBJ2-7, is KAGVTQTPRYLIKTRGQQVTLSCSPISGHRSVSWYQQTPGQGLQFLFEYFSETQRNKGNFPGRFSGRQFSNSRSEMNVSTLELGDSALYLCASSLEGQGLNEQYFGPGTRLTVT.

The chain uses TRBV27 and TRBJ2-3; possibly TRBD2 for D (7 bases). Germline assignment: CDR1 MNHEY and CDR2 SMNVEV (reference sequence). The germline V and J ends were trimmed by 5 bases and 0 bases, with 12 bases remaining between them. This CDR3 spans 15 amino acids. The CDR3 spells CASSRRGASTDTQYF. Written as DNA, the CDR3 is TGTGCCAGCAGTCGTCGGGGGGCTAGCACAGATACGCAGTATTTT.

The rearrangement joins TRBV7-2 to TRBJ2-1; 8 bases map to TRBD1. CDR1 is SGHTA and CDR2 is FQGNSA in the germline V gene. After removal of 1 base from V and 6 bases from J, the junction contained 2 bases not matched to a gene. CDR3 length: 14 amino acids. The CDR3 nucleotides read TGTGCCAGCAGCTTAGGGACAGGGACCAATGAGCAGTTCTTC. Its translation: CASSLGTGTNEQFF.

J is TRBJ2-7 and V is TRBV10-3, with 7 bases fitting TRBD1. The length of the CDR3 is 14 residues. Germline values: CDR1 ENHRY, CDR2 SYGVKD. The V gene end was trimmed by 0 bases and the J gene end by 2 bases; junction bases not matched to a gene: 1. The CDR3 spells CAISESGTAYEQYF. The CDR3 nucleotides read TGTGCCATCAGTGAGTCAGGGACAGCCTACGAGCAGTACTTC.

The J gene is TRBJ1-4, the V gene TRBV18; maybe TRBD1 (6 bases). Germline CDR1 KGHSH, CDR2 LQKENI. Deletions cut 6 bases from V and 7 bases from J, with 21 bases between. CDR3 length: 16 residues. For the CDR3, the DNA is TGTGCCAGCTCTCTTAGCCGGACAGAGGGCTCTGAAAAACTGTTTTTT. Protein: CASSLSRTEGSEKLFF.

The rearrangement uses TRBV6-4 and TRBJ1-2, with D perhaps TRBD1 (6 bases). Germline CDR1 is MRHNA and CDR2 is SNTAGT. The CDR3 length is 14 residues. V was cut by 6 bases and J by 6 bases, with 17 bases left in between. CDR3 bases: TGTGCCAGCAGAAATCGGGACACGGAGGATGGCTACACCTTC. Its translation: CASRNRDTEDGYTF.

The rearrangement uses TRBV7-3 and TRBJ2-3; no clear D gene. V lost 1 base and J lost 2, with 10 bases in between. CDR3 length: 15 residues. From germline, CDR1 is SGHTA and CDR2 FQGTGA. CDR3 residues: CASSLSDMYTDTQYF. In DNA, the CDR3 is TGTGCCAGCAGCTTAAGCGATATGTACACAGATACGCAGTATTTT.

The genes are TRBV9 and TRBJ1-6; TRBD1 matches at 7 bases. Germline V gene sequence: CDR1 SGDLS, CDR2 YYNGEE. The CDR3 loop spans 15 amino acids. Trimming took 0 bases from V and 9 from J; bases not matched to a gene: 6. The DNA for the CDR3 is TGTGCCAGCAGCGTAGGATCGACAGGGAGTTCACCCCTCCACTTT. Translation: CASSVGSTGSSPLHF.

The chain links TRBV30 to TRBJ2-1; 12 nucleotides agree with TRBD2. This CDR3 has 15 residues. Germline-derived CDR1 and CDR2 are GTSNPN and SVGIG (reference sequence). With V trimmed by 2 bases and J by 6 bases, 5 bases remained unmatched. The CDR3 sequence is CAWSRLAGVSNEQFF. CDR3 bases: TGTGCCTGGAGTAGACTAGCGGGGGTGTCCAATGAGCAGTTCTTC.

The genes are TRBV9 and TRBJ2-7; TRBD1 agrees at 9 bases. V shed 4 bases and J 3 bases; nucleotides not matched to a gene: 14. There are 17 residues in the CDR3. Germline V CDR1 and CDR2: SGDLS, YYNGEE. The CDR3, as DNA: TGTGCCAGCAGCCTAGGACAGGGGCCACGTCTATTCTACGAGCAGTACTTC. Its translation is CASSLGQGPRLFYEQYF.

The rearrangement links TRBV27 to TRBJ1-1, with D perhaps TRBD1 (6 bases). Trimming removed 11 bases at V and 4 bases at J, with 17 bases between. The CDR3 spans 13 residues. Per germline, CDR1 MNHEY and CDR2 SMNVEV (reference sequence). The CDR3 coding sequence is TGTGCCGTTAGGCAGGGGAGATCCACTGAAGCTTTCTTT. Its protein product is CAVRQGRSTEAFF.

The gene calls are TRBV6-1 and TRBJ2-3; D may be TRBD1 (5 bases). The CDR3 has 14 residues. CDR1 MNHNS and CDR2 SASEGT come from the germline V gene. Trimming removed 5 bases from V and 2 bases from J, with 11 bases in between. In DNA form, the CDR3 reads TGTGCCAGCAGTTCGAACAGGATCACAGATACGCAGTATTTT. Protein sequence: CASSSNRITDTQYF.

This chain connects TRBV7-9 to TRBJ2-3, with D unclear. Per germline, CDR1 SEHNR and CDR2 FQNEAQ (reference sequence). V was shortened by 1 base and J by 2 bases, with 22 bases between the two germline ends. The CDR3 is 19 amino acids. The CDR3 nucleotides read TGTGCCAGCAGCTTAGGTCGGCTCAGTCAACTAAATCACACAGATACGCAGTATTTT. Translating gives CASSLGRLSQLNHTDTQYF. Full variable domain (remainder filled in from reference TRBV7-9 and TRBJ2-3): DTGVSQNPRHKITKRGQNVTFRCDPISEHNRLYWYRQTLGQGPEFLTYFQNEAQLEKSRLLSDRFSAERPKGSFSTLEIQRTEQGDSAMYLCASSLGRLSQLNHTDTQYFGPGTRLTVL.

The genes are TRBV4-3 and TRBJ2-3; tentative D call: TRBD1 (5 bases). Germline V gene data show CDR1 as LGHNA and CDR2 as YSLEER. The length of the CDR3 is 15 residues. Deletions cut 2 bases from V and 2 bases from J, with 11 bases between. The CDR3 spells CASSQLDTFTDTQYF. CDR3 coding DNA: TGCGCCAGCAGCCAACTGGACACATTCACAGATACGCAGTATTTT.

This clone showed up just a few times. The chain recombines TRBV6-1 with TRBJ2-2, with D perhaps matching TRBD1 (5 bases). This CDR3 spans 13 amino acids. The V end was cut by 10 bases, the J end by 1 base, with 10 bases between. Germline loops: CDR1 MNHNS, CDR2 SASEGT. CDR3 loop: CATRQQNTGELFF. The CDR3 coding sequence is TGTGCCACCAGACAGCAGAACACCGGGGAGCTGTTTTTT.

This clone occurred a few times. This chain joins TRBV7-3 and TRBJ2-1, with 10 bases fitting TRBD2. The CDR3 is made up of 20 amino acids. The germline gives CDR1 SGHTA, CDR2 FQGTGA. V trimming: 1 base; J trimming: 7 bases; junction bases outside the gene matches: 19. The CDR3 region has the DNA TGTGCCAGCAGCTTAAGGGGGAGAGAGTCTAGCGGGGGCCCCGGGAATGAGCAGTTCTTC. Its protein is CASSLRGRESSGGPGNEQFF.

The CDR3 bases are TGTGCCAGCAGCGTAGACCTCAATCGGGACGAGCAGTACTTC. It codes for CASSVDLNRDEQYF. The gene calls are TRBV9 and TRBJ2-7; no definite D call. Trimming took off 0 bases at V and 5 bases at J, with 12 bases between the two ends. The CDR3 runs to 14 residues. The germline V gene encodes CDR1 SGDLS and CDR2 YYNGEE.

This clone has more than one count but fewer than ten. One end of the junction varies from germline; a read error may be responsible. The V and J genes are TRBV2 and TRBJ1-2; D not resolved. The CDR3 runs to 13 residues. Germline values: CDR1 SNHLY, CDR2 FYNNEI. The CDR3 here is CASSVLANYGYPF. The CDR3 nucleotides read TGTGCCAGCAGTGTACTAGCTAACTATGGCTACCCCTTC.

This chain joins TRBV18 and TRBJ2-5; D uncertain. The germline V gene has CDR1 KGHSH and CDR2 LQKENI. The CDR3 extends over 13 amino acids. Trimming stripped 3 bases from V and 5 bases from J, with 10 bases between. CDR3 bases: TGTGCCAGCTCACCGGTAACGCGGGAGACCCAGTACTTC. Protein: CASSPVTRETQYF.

The chain couples TRBV7-3 to TRBJ2-6; weak D call: TRBD2 (7 bases). The CDR3 extends over 17 amino acids. Germline CDR1 SGHTA, CDR2 FQGTGA. Between the trimmed V and J ends, which lost 2 bases and 1 base, there was a span of 12 bases. The CDR3 coding sequence is TGTGCCAGCAGCTTAGAGGGGGGGCCTTCTGGGGCCAACGTCCTGACTTTC. As protein: CASSLEGGPSGANVLTF.

The sample holds one count of this clone. J is TRBJ2-3 and V is TRBV18, with 7 bases fitting TRBD2. The CDR3 is made up of 15 amino acids. V trimming: 3 bases; J trimming: 2 bases; junction bases outside the gene matches: 5. Looked up from germline, CDR1 is KGHSH and CDR2 is LQKENI. As DNA, the CDR3 is TGTGCCAGCTCACCCTTAGCGGGCCCCACAGATACGCAGTATTTT. This gives the protein CASSPLAGPTDTQYF. Variable domain in full (rest from reference TRBV18 and TRBJ2-3): NAGVMQNPRHLVRRRGQEARLRCSPMKGHSHVYWYRQLPEEGLKFMVYLQKENIIDESGMPKERFSAEFPKEGPSILRIQQVVRGDSAAYFCASSPLAGPTDTQYFGPGTRLTVL.

The chain is built from TRBV20-1 and TRBJ2-7, with D hard to call. Trimming shortened V by 6 bases and J by 7 bases, and 13 bases separated the two germline ends. The CDR3 has 11 residues. CDR1 is DFQATT and CDR2 is SNEGSKA in the germline V gene (reference sequence). The CDR3 DNA sequence: TGCAGTGCAGCCGAACCGGGTGAGCAGTACTTC. As protein: CSAAEPGEQYF.

This clone has just one count. The junction departs from the called germline gene at one end, perhaps through a read error. The V and J genes are TRBV23-1 and TRBJ1-5; D ambiguous. TRBV23-1 has ORF status, its function being uncertain. This CDR3 is 14 amino acids long. The CDR3 region has the DNA TGCGCCAGCAATACTACACGCCACAATCAGCCCCAGAATTTT. Amino acid sequence: CASNTTRHNQPQNF.